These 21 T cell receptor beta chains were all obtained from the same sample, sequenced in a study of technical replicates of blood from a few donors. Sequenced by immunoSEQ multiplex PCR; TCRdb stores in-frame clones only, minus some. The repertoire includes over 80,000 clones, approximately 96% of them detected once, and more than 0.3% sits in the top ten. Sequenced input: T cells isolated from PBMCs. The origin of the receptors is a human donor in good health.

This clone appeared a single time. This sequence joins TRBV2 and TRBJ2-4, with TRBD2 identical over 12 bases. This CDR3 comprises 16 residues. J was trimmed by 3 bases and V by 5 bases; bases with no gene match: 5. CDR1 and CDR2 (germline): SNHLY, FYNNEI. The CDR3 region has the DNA TGTGCCAGCAGTTCCGGGACTAGCGGGTTCAAAAACATTCAGTACTTC. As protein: CASSSGTSGFKNIQYF.

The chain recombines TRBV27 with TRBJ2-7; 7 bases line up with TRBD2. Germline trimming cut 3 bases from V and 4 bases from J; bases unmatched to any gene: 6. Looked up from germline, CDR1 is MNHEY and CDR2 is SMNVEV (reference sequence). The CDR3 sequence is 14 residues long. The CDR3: CASSLDWGGYEQYF. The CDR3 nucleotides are TGTGCCAGCAGTTTGGATTGGGGGGGTTACGAGCAGTACTTC.

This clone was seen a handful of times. The CDR3 reads CASSMPSGTGELFF. Written as DNA, the CDR3 is TGTGCCAGTAGTATGCCTAGCGGCACCGGGGAGCTGTTTTTT. The gene calls are TRBV19 and TRBJ2-2; TRBD2 matches at 7 bases. Germline CDR1 reads LNHDA; CDR2 reads SQIVND (reference sequence). This CDR3 comprises 14 residues. Trimming took 3 bases from V and 4 from J; bases not matched to a gene: 2.

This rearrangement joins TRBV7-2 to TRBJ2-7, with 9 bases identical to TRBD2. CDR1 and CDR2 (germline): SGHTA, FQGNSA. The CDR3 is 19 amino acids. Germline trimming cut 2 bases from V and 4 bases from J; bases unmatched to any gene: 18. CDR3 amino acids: CASSLRVNLAGRILYEQYF. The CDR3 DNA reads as TGTGCCAGCAGCTTAAGGGTTAACCTAGCGGGAAGGATACTTTACGAGCAGTACTTC.

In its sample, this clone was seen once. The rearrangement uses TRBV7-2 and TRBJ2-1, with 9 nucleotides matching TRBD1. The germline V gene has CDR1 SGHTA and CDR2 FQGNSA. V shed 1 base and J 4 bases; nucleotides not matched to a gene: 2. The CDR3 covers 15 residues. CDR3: CASSLDRGPYNEQFF. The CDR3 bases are TGTGCCAGCAGCTTAGACAGGGGGCCATACAATGAGCAGTTCTTC.

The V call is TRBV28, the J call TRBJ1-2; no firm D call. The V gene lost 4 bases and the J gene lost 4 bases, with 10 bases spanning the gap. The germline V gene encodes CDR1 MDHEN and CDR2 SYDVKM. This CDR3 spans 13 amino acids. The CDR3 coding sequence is TGTGCCAGCAGTTCCCAGGAACCCTATGGCTACACCTTC. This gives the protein CASSSQEPYGYTF.

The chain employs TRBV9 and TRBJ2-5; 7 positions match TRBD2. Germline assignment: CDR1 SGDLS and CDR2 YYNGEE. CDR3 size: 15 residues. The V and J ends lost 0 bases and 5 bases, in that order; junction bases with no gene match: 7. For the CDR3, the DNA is TGTGCCAGCAGCGTAGAAGGCGGGAGAGGTGAGACCCAGTACTTC. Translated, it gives CASSVEGGRGETQYF.

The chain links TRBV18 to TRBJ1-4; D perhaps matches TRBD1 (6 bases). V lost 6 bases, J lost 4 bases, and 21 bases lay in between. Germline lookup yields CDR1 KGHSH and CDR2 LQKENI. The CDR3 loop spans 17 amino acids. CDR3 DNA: TGTGCCAGCTCGCCTCGACCCCCGGGACAAAATAATGAAAAACTGTTTTTT. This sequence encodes CASSPRPPGQNNEKLFF.

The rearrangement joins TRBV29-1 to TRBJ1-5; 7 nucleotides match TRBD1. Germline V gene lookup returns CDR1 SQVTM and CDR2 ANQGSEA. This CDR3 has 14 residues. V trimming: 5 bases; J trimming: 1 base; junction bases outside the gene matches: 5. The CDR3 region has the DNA TGCAGCGTTCGGCCAGGGGGAAGCAATCAGCCCCAGCATTTT. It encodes CSVRPGGSNQPQHF. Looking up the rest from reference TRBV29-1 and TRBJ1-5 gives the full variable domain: SAVISQKPSRDICQRGTSLTIQCQVDSQVTMMFWYRQQPGQSLTLIATANQGSEATYESGFVIDKFPISRPNLTFSTLTVSNMSPEDSSIYLCSVRPGGSNQPQHFGDGTRLSIL.

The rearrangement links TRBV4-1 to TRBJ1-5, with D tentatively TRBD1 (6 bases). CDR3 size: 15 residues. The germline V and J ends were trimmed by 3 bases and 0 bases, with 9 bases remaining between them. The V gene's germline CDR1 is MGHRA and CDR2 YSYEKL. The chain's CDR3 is CASSQDRNSNQPQHF. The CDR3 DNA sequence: TGCGCCAGCAGCCAGGACAGAAATAGCAATCAGCCCCAGCATTTT.

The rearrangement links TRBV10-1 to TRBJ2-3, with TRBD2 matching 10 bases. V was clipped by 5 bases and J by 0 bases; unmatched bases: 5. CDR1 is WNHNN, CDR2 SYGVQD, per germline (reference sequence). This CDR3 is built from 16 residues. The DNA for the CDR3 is TGCGCCAGCAGTCCTCTAGCGGGGGCTAGCACAGATACGCAGTATTTT. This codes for CASSPLAGASTDTQYF.

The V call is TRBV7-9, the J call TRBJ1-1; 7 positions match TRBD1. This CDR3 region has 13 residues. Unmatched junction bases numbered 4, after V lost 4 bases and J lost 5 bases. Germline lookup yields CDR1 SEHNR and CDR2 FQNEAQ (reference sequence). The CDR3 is CASSSTGSTEAFF. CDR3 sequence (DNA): TGTGCCAGCAGCTCGACAGGGTCTACTGAAGCTTTCTTT. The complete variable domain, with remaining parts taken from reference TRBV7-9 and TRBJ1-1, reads DTGVSQNPRHKITKRGQNVTFRCDPISEHNRLYWYRQTLGQGPEFLTYFQNEAQLEKSRLLSDRFSAERPKGSFSTLEIQRTEQGDSAMYLCASSSTGSTEAFFGQGTRLTVV.

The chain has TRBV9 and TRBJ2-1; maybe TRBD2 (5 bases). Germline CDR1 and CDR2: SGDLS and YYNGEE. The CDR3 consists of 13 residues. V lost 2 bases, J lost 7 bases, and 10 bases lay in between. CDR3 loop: CASSVDLINEQFF. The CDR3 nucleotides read TGTGCCAGCAGCGTGGACTTAATTAATGAGCAGTTCTTC. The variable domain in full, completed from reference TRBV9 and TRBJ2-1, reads DSGVTQTPKHLITATGQRVTLRCSPRSGDLSVYWYQQSLDQGLQFLIQYYNGEERAKGNILERFSAQQFPDLHSELNLSSLELGDSALYFCASSVDLINEQFFGPGTRLTVL.

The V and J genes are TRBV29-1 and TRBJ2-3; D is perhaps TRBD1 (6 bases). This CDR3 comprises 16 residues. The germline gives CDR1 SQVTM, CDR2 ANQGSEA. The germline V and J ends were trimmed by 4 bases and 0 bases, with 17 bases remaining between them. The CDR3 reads CSVVTYRASSTDTQYF. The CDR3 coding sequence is TGCAGCGTTGTAACTTACAGGGCCTCTAGCACAGATACGCAGTATTTT.

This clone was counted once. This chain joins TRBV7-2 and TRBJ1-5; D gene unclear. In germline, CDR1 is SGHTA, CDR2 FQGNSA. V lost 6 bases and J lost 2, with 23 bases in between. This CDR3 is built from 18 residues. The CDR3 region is CASSEEWRVNPRNQPQHF. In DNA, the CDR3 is TGTGCCAGCAGTGAAGAATGGAGGGTGAATCCCCGCAATCAGCCCCAGCATTTT.

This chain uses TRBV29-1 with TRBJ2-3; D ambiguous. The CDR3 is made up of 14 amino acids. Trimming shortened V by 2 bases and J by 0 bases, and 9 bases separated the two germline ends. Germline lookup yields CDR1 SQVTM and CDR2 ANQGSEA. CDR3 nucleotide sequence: TGCAGCGTTGAACTAACAGTTAGCACAGATACGCAGTATTTT. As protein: CSVELTVSTDTQYF.

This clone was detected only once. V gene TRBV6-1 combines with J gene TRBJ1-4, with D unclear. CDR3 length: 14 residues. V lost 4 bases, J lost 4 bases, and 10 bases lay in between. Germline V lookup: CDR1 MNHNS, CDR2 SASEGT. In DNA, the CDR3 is TGTGCCAGCAGTGCCTTGTTTTATAATGAAAAACTGTTTTTT. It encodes CASSALFYNEKLFF.

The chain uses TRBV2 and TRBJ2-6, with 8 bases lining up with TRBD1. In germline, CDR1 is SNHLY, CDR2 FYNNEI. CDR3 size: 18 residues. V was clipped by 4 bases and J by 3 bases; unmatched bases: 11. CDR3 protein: CASSVQRQGPVGANVLTF. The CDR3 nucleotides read TGTGCCAGCAGTGTCCAAAGACAGGGGCCGGTTGGGGCCAACGTCCTGACTTTC. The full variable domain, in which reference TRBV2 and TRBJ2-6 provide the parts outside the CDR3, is EPEVTQTPSHQVTQMGQEVILRCVPISNHLYFYWYRQILGQKVEFLVSFYNNEISEKSEIFDDQFSVERPDGSNFTLKIRSTKLEDSAMYFCASSVQRQGPVGANVLTFGAGSRLTVL.

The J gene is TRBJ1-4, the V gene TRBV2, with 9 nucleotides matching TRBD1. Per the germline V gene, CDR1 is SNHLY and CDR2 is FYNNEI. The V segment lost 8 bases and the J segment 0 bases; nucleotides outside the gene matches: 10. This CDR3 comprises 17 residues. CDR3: CASAATGGIATNEKLFF. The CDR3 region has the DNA TGTGCCAGCGCGGCGACAGGGGGGATTGCAACTAATGAAAAACTGTTTTTT.

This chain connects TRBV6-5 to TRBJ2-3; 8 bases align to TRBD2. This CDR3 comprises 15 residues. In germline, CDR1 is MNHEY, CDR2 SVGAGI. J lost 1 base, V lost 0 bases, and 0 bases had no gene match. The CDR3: CASSYSAGGTDTQYF. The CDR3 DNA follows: TGTGCCAGCAGTTACTCAGCGGGAGGCACAGATACGCAGTATTTT.

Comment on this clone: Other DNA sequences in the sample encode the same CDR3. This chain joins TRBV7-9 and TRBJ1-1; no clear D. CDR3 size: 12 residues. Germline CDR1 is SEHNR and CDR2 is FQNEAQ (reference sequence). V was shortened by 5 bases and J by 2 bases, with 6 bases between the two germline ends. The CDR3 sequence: CASSNSNTEAFF. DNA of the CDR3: TGTGCCAGCAGCAATAGTAACACTGAAGCTTTCTTT. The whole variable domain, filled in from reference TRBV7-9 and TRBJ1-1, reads DTGVSQNPRHKITKRGQNVTFRCDPISEHNRLYWYRQTLGQGPEFLTYFQNEAQLEKSRLLSDRFSAERPKGSFSTLEIQRTEQGDSAMYLCASSNSNTEAFFGQGTRLTVV.